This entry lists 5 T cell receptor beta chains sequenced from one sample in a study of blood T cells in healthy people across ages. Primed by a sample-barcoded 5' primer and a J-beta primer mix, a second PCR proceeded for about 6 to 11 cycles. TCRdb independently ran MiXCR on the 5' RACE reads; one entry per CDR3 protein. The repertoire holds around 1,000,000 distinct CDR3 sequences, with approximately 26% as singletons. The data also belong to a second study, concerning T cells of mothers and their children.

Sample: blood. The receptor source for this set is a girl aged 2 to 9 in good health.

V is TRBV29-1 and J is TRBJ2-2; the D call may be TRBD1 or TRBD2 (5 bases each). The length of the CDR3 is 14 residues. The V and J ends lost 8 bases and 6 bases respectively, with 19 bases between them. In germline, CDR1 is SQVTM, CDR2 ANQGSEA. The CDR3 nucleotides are TGCAGCCCCTGTGGGACCGCGTTTTCCGGGGAGCTGTTTTTT. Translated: CSPCGTAFSGELFF.

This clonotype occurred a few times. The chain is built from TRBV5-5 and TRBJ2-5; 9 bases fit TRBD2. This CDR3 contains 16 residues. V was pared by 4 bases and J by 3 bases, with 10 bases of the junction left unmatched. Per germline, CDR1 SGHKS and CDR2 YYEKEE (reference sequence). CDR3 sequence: CASSNIAGEIKETQYF. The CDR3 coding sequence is TGTGCCAGCAGCAACATAGCGGGGGAGATTAAAGAGACCCAGTACTTC.

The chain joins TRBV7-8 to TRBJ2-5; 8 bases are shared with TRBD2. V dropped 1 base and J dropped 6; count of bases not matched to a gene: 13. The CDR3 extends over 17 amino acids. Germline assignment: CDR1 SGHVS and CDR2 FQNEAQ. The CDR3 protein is CASSLGGRAGVRKTQYF. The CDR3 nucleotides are TGTGCCAGCAGCTTAGGCGGCAGAGCGGGGGTGAGAAAGACCCAGTACTTC.

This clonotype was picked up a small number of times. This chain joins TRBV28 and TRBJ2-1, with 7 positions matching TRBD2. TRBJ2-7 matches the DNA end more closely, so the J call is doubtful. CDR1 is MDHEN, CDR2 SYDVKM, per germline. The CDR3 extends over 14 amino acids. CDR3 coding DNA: TGTGCCAGCAGTTTAGGACTAGTGTACTACGAGCAGTACTTC. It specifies CASSLGLVYYEQYF.

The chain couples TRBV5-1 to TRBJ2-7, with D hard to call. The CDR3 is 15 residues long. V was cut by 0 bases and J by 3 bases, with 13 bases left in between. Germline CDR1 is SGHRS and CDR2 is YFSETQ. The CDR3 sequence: CASSLGAADLYEQYF. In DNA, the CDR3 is TGCGCCAGCAGCTTGGGGGCGGCGGATCTCTACGAGCAGTACTTC.